The 10 T cell receptor beta chains below come from one sample, sequenced in a study of shared clonotypes between healthy human individuals. Generated by immunoSEQ multiplex PCR, the TCRdb table keeps only in-frame clones and is missing some. The sample yields about 1,500,000 clones, roughly 96% seen once. The sequenced sample was naive CD4+ T cells sorted from blood. Subset noted: CD45RA+ positively selected. The receptors shown here come from a man under 40 in good health.

The chain joins TRBV6-1 to TRBJ2-5; D call uncertain. Trimming took 7 bases from V and 5 from J, leaving 8 bases between them. Germline-derived CDR1 and CDR2 are MNHNS and SASEGT. This CDR3 spans 11 amino acids. The CDR3 DNA sequence: TGTGCCAGCACCCCCTTGGAGACCCAGTACTTC. Translating it yields CASTPLETQYF.

V and J are TRBV18 and TRBJ1-4, with a weak D call TRBD1 (5 bases). Trimming took off 3 bases at V and 2 bases at J, with 13 bases between the two ends. CDR1 is KGHSH and CDR2 is LQKENI in the germline V gene. This CDR3 has 16 amino acids. DNA of the CDR3: TGTGCCAGCTCACCCCCTGGGGCAGCGACTAATGAAAAACTGTTTTTT. Its translation is CASSPPGAATNEKLFF. Full variable domain (missing parts from reference TRBV18 and TRBJ1-4): NAGVMQNPRHLVRRRGQEARLRCSPMKGHSHVYWYRQLPEEGLKFMVYLQKENIIDESGMPKERFSAEFPKEGPSILRIQQVVRGDSAAYFCASSPPGAATNEKLFFGSGTQLSVL.

Notes on this clone: The sample contains more than one DNA sequence encoding this CDR3. V is TRBV9 and J is TRBJ1-1; no clear D gene. In germline, CDR1 is SGDLS, CDR2 YYNGEE. V was cut by 0 bases and J by 1 base, with 7 bases left in between. CDR3 length: 14 amino acids. CDR3 region: CASSVGSQNTEAFF. The CDR3 coding sequence is TGTGCCAGCAGCGTAGGTTCCCAGAACACTGAAGCTTTCTTT.

On this clone itself: This specimen includes other DNA sequences encoding the same CDR3. The J gene is TRBJ2-5, the V gene TRBV15; a possible D gene is TRBD2 (6 bases). From germline, CDR1 is LNHNV and CDR2 YYDKDF (reference sequence). V dropped 5 bases and J dropped 0 bases, with 7 bases sitting between them. The CDR3 sequence is 13 residues long. CDR3 residues: CATSRGYQETQYF. CDR3 DNA: TGTGCCACCAGCCGGGGGTACCAAGAGACCCAGTACTTC.

About this clone: One junction end does not reproduce the germline sequence, and a read error may be involved. The chain links TRBV19 to TRBJ2-1; 7 positions match TRBD1. The CDR3 loop spans 14 amino acids. Germline CDR1 LNHDA, CDR2 SQIVND (reference sequence). CDR3 sequence: CASSIGGQNNEQFF. In nucleotides, the CDR3 is TGTGCCAGTAGCATAGGGGGACAGAACAATGAGCAGTTCTTC.

The chain is built from TRBV5-1 and TRBJ2-1; D call uncertain. Germline V gene sequence: CDR1 SGHRS, CDR2 YFSETQ. Trimming pared 0 bases from V and 6 bases from J, leaving 16 bases between. The length of the CDR3 is 16 residues. The CDR3 nucleotides read TGCGCCAGCAGCTTGGCAAGCACCTCCATAGCCAATGAGCAGTTCTTC. This codes for CASSLASTSIANEQFF.

The chain recombines TRBV10-1 with TRBJ2-7; D might be TRBD1 or TRBD2, each matching 5 bases. This CDR3 spans 15 amino acids. Germline V gene data show CDR1 as WNHNN and CDR2 as SYGVQD (reference sequence). V dropped 4 bases and J dropped 1 base, with 14 bases sitting between them. This chain's CDR3 is CASSANQGVSYEQYF. The CDR3 DNA reads as TGCGCCAGCAGTGCAAATCAGGGAGTATCCTACGAGCAGTACTTC.

As DNA, the CDR3 is TGTGCCAGCAGTTACGTGCTCGGGATCTCCGACCTCGAGCAGTTCTTC. This sequence encodes CASSYVLGISDLEQFF. The chain employs TRBV6-6 and TRBJ2-1; tentative D call: TRBD2 (5 bases). The length of the CDR3 is 16 residues. V dropped 2 bases and J dropped 10 bases, with 21 bases sitting between them. Germline V gives CDR1 MNHNY, CDR2 SVGAGI (reference sequence).

The chain has TRBV2 and TRBJ2-5; D is perhaps TRBD1 (5 bases). There are 13 residues in the CDR3. V lost 7 bases, J lost 5 bases, and 14 bases lay in between. Germline lookup yields CDR1 SNHLY and CDR2 FYNNEI. The DNA for the CDR3 is TGTGCCAGCATTCAGGGTCGATTGGAGACCCAGTACTTC. Amino acids: CASIQGRLETQYF.

The chain links TRBV29-1 to TRBJ2-7, with 8 nucleotides matching TRBD1. With 6 bases clipped from V and 3 bases from J, the junction kept 10 bases outside the gene matches. This CDR3 spans 14 amino acids. Per the germline V gene, CDR1 is SQVTM and CDR2 is ANQGSEA. The CDR3 nucleotides are TGCAGCGTAAAAGAGACAGGGGCGAGCTACGAGCAGTACTTC. It is translated as CSVKETGASYEQYF.